This TCR beta chain was recorded in a study of T-cell memory formation after mild COVID-19. The CDR3 extends over 15 amino acids. The ends were cut back, 3 bases at V and 5 bases at J, with 16 bases in the middle. Germline-derived CDR1 and CDR2 are LGHNA and YNFKEQ. This clonotype showed up just a few times. Via MiXCR, TCRdb re-called the 5' RACE reads, giving one row per CDR3 protein. The table shows 450,000 or so distinct CDR3 sequences, with roughly 23% occurring only once. This receptor was identified in an adult woman who had mild COVID-19 (a few samples of this study predate the infection). Cell type and time point are not known. The chain employs TRBV4-2 and TRBJ2-5; D may be TRBD1 (6 bases). Sequenced input: PBMCs or a T cell subset sorted from them (not recorded which). CDR3 coding DNA: TGTGCCAGCAGCCATCTAAAGAGGGGGTTGGAGACCCAGTACTTC. Protein product: CASSHLKRGLETQYF.